This T cell receptor (beta chain) originates from a study of CD8 T cells in ankylosing spondylitis. Findings of the study overall: Seemingly characteristic of ankylosing spondylitis blood was a TCR beta motif consisting of eight highly homologous variants.

Via MiXCR, TCRdb re-called the 5' RACE reads, giving one row per CDR3 protein. Of 250,000 to 300,000 distinct CDR3 sequences listed, roughly 20% are singletons. With respect to this clonotype: As yet, its antigen is unknown.

Germline V gene lookup returns CDR1 MDHEN and CDR2 SYDVKM. This CDR3 has 16 amino acids. The trim removed 5 bases at V and 5 bases at J, leaving 13 bases unmatched. The sample taken for sequencing was blood, either unsorted or a sorted T cell fraction (not recorded which). The receptor was derived from a male donor with ankylosing spondylitis or in good health (not recorded which). The rearrangement uses TRBV28 and TRBJ2-5; TRBD2 agrees at 8 bases. CDR3 sequence reads: CASSLDGRGGGETQYF. Written as DNA, the CDR3 is TGTGCCAGCAGTCTGGACGGGAGGGGCGGAGGGGAGACCCAGTACTTC.